These 11 T cell receptor beta chains were sequenced from one sample in a study of graft-versus-host responses after intestinal transplantation (dated by TCRdb to the early 2020s). Library preparation employed the immunoSEQ multiplex PCR assay. TCRdb provides this immuneACCESS table in a form limited to in-frame rearrangements. Some clones are lacking; in checked studies, under half of them reflect an unresolved V gene, and why the rest are absent is not known. Within this sample are under 20,000 clones, with about 89% of them counted one time only. Around 8.9% of the sample rests with the top ten. The specimen was PBMCs, collected approximately 240 days after intestinal transplant. Source of these receptors: a human patient who received an intestinal transplant, so some T cells may come from the graft donor.

This sequence joins TRBV7-8 and TRBJ1-2; possible D gene TRBD1, 6 bases. CDR1 SGHVS and CDR2 FQNEAQ come from the germline V gene. The germline V and J ends were trimmed by 4 bases and 1 base, with 13 bases remaining between them. This CDR3 spans 15 amino acids. CDR3 in amino acids: CASSSRRTDNYGYTF. DNA for the CDR3: TGTGCCAGCAGCTCCCGCCGGACAGATAACTATGGCTACACCTTC.

This sequence joins TRBV5-1 and TRBJ1-2; D call uncertain. Trimming shortened V by 2 bases and J by 3 bases, and 17 bases separated the two germline ends. The CDR3 covers 16 residues. The germline gives CDR1 SGHRS, CDR2 YFSETQ. DNA of the CDR3: TGCGCCAGCAGCTTCCTGGGGTCTCCAAAGGACTATGGCTACACCTTC. Its translation: CASSFLGSPKDYGYTF.

This chain uses TRBV11-3 with TRBJ2-1, with 9 bases lining up with TRBD1. Germline V lookup: CDR1 SGHNT, CDR2 YENEEA. This CDR3 region has 15 residues. J lost 3 bases, V lost 1 base, and 1 base had no gene match. In nucleotides, the CDR3 is TGTGCCAGCAGCTTAGGGACAGGGGTCTACAATGAGCAGTTCTTC. It translates to CASSLGTGVYNEQFF. The whole variable domain, filled in from reference TRBV11-3 and TRBJ2-1, reads EAGVVQSPRYKIIEKKQPVAFWCNPISGHNTLYWYLQNLGQGPELLIRYENEEAVDDSQLPKDRFSAERLKGVDSTLKIQPAELGDSAVYLCASSLGTGVYNEQFFGPGTRLTVL.

This sequence joins TRBV5-4 and TRBJ2-7; the D is unclear. The CDR3 length is 14 residues. Trimming left V 2 bases short and J 3 bases short, with 12 bases between. The germline V gene has CDR1 SGHNT and CDR2 YYREEE (reference sequence). The CDR3 loop is CASSFSDGDYEQYF. DNA of the CDR3: TGTGCCAGCAGCTTTTCGGACGGAGACTACGAGCAGTACTTC.

The chain couples TRBV7-9 to TRBJ2-3, with 9 positions matching TRBD2. Germline assignment: CDR1 SEHNR and CDR2 FQNEAQ (reference sequence). The CDR3 loop spans 18 amino acids. J was trimmed by 0 bases and V by 0 bases; bases with no gene match: 7. CDR3 DNA sequence: TGTGCCAGCAGCTTAGCCGCTCTAGCGGGGCCTAGCACAGATACGCAGTATTTT. Residues: CASSLAALAGPSTDTQYF. Full variable domain (missing parts from reference TRBV7-9 and TRBJ2-3): DTGVSQNPRHKITKRGQNVTFRCDPISEHNRLYWYRQTLGQGPEFLTYFQNEAQLEKSRLLSDRFSAERPKGSFSTLEIQRTEQGDSAMYLCASSLAALAGPSTDTQYFGPGTRLTVL.

V usage is TRBV5-8 and J usage is TRBJ1-1; D is possibly TRBD1 (6 bases). Germline-derived CDR1 and CDR2 are SGHTS and YDEGEE. V was trimmed by 6 bases and J by 3 bases, leaving 21 bases between them. This CDR3 is 16 amino acids long. The CDR3 loop is CASKNLGGLKDTEAFF. The CDR3 DNA reads as TGTGCCAGCAAAAACCTGGGGGGGCTTAAGGACACTGAAGCTTTCTTT.

CDR3 in amino acids: CASNSGDRTANEQFF. DNA for the CDR3: TGTGCCAGCAACTCAGGGGATAGGACGGCCAATGAGCAGTTCTTC. The rearrangement links TRBV13 to TRBJ2-1; D is possibly TRBD1 (6 bases). Germline V gene lookup returns CDR1 PRHDT and CDR2 FYEKMQ (reference sequence). The CDR3 is 15 amino acids. Trimming stripped 7 bases from V and 6 bases from J, with 19 bases between.

The chain carries TRBV6-1 and TRBJ1-4, with 12 positions matching TRBD1. This CDR3 is 14 amino acids long. V lost 6 bases and J lost 8; bases outside the gene matches: 4. Germline-derived CDR1 and CDR2 are MNHNS and SASEGT. CDR3 DNA: TGTGCCAGCAGAAGGGACAGGGGGCGCGAAAAACTGTTTTTT. Its protein product is CASRRDRGREKLFF.

The chain recombines TRBV5-1 with TRBJ1-4; D is undetermined. The CDR3 runs 12 residues. V shed 5 bases and J shed 4 bases, with 6 bases lying between them. The germline V gene encodes CDR1 SGHRS and CDR2 YFSETQ. The CDR3 coding sequence is TGCGCCAGCAGAACTGATAATGAAAAACTGTTTTTT. This encodes CASRTDNEKLFF.

This chain joins TRBV10-1 and TRBJ2-2, with D unresolved. There are 14 residues in the CDR3. V was cut by 3 bases and J by 0 bases, with 5 bases left in between. Germline CDR1 reads WNHNN; CDR2 reads SYGVQD (reference sequence). CDR3 nucleotides: TGCGCCAGCAGTGACTACGCGAACACCGGGGAGCTGTTTTTT. Translating it yields CASSDYANTGELFF.

On this clone itself: Additional DNA sequences in this sample encode the identical CDR3. The V and J genes are TRBV10-2 and TRBJ2-3, with no clear D. The germline V and J ends were trimmed by 3 bases and 4 bases, with 5 bases remaining between them. CDR3 length equals 12 residues. Germline values: CDR1 WSHSY, CDR2 SAAADI. The CDR3 is CASSDGSDTQYF. The DNA of the CDR3 is TGCGCCAGCAGTGACGGGTCAGATACGCAGTATTTT.